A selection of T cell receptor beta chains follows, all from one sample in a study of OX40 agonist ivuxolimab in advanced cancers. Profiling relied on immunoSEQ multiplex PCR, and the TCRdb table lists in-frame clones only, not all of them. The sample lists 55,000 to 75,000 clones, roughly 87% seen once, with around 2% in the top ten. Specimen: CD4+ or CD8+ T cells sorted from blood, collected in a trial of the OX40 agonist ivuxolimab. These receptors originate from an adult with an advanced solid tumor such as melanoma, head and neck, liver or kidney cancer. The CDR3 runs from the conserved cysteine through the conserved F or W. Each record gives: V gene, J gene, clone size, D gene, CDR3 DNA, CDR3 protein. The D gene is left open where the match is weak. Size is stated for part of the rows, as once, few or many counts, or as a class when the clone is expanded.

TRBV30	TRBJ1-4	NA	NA	TGTGCCTGTGATTGGAGGCGGGGCGAAAAACTGTTTTTT	CACDWRRGEKLFF
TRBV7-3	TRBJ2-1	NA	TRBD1	TGTGCCAGCAGCTACGGGACAGGGACACACAATGAGCAGTTCTTC	CASSYGTGTHNEQFF
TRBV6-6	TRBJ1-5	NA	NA	TGTGCCAGCAGTTACGAGGAGAGTAACAATCAGCCCCAGCATTTT	CASSYEESNNQPQHF
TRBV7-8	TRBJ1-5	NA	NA	TGTGCCAGCAGCCGAAGGCCGACAGGACCAAATCAGCCCCAGCATTTT	CASSRRPTGPNQPQHF
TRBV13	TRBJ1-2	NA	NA	TGTGCCAGCAGCCTACCCGGACGCCGCATCTATGGCTACACCTTC	CASSLPGRRIYGYTF
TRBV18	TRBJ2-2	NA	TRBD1	TGTGCCAGCTCATCAGACAGGGCCAACACCGGGGAGCTGTTTTTT	CASSSDRANTGELFF
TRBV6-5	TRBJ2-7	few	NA	TGTGCCAGCAGTCCGGGGGCAGTGGGCGAGCAGTACTTC	CASSPGAVGEQYF
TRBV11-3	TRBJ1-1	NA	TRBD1	TGTGCCAGCAGCTTTGGGGAGACAGGGCAAGCTTTCTTT	CASSFGETGQAFF
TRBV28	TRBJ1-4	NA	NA	TGTGCCAGCAGTTTAAGGTGGGGAGGCTATGAAAAACTGTTTTTT	CASSLRWGGYEKLFF
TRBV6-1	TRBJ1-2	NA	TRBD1	TGTGCCAGCAGTGGCACCGGGACAGTTAACTATGGCTACACCTTC	CASSGTGTVNYGYTF
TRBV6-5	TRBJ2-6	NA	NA	TGTGCCAGCAAAGCCACAGAGTCTGGGGCCAACGTCCTGACTTTC	CASKATESGANVLTF
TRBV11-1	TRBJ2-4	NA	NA	TGTGCCAGCAGCCTTGTGGGACTGATAAACATTCAGTACTTC	CASSLVGLINIQYF
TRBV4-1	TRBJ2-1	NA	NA	TGCGCCAGCAGCCAAGCTAATATGGGGTTTTCGGGTGAGCAGTTCTTC	CASSQANMGFSGEQFF
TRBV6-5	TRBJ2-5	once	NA	TGTGCCAGCAGTCCCATAGGCCAGGCAGAAGAGACCCAGTACTTC	CASSPIGQAEETQYF
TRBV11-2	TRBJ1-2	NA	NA	TGTGCCACCGAAAGAGGGCGCTATGGCTACACCTTC	CATERGRYGYTF
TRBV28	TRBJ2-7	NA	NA	TGTGCCAGCACCTACAGGGCGTGGGTTCGCGAGCAGTACTTC	CASTYRAWVREQYF
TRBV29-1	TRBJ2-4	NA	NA	TGCAGCGTTGAACTCAGTCTAGCCAAAAACATTCAGTACTTC	CSVELSLAKNIQYF
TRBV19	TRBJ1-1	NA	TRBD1	TGTGCCAGTAGCCGGGGACAGATCATGAACACTGAAGCTTTCTTT	CASSRGQIMNTEAFF
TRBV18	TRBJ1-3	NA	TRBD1	TGTGCCAGCTCACCGGGACAGGGGAACACCATATATTTT	CASSPGQGNTIYF
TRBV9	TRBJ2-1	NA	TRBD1	TGTGCCAGCAGCGCCCGGGACAGATCCTACAATGAGCAGTTCTTC	CASSARDRSYNEQFF
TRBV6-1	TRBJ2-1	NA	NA	TGTGCCAGCAGTGCCGCAGGGGCACACTCCTACAATGAGCAGTTCTTC	CASSAAGAHSYNEQFF
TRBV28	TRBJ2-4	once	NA	TGTGCCAGCAGTGACTCAGGGGATGGCATTCAGTACTTC	CASSDSGDGIQYF
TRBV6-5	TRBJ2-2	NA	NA	TGTGCCAGCAGTTACTCCGGGGATCCGATCGGCGGGGAGCTGTTTTTT	CASSYSGDPIGGELFF
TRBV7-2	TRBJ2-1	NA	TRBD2	TGTGCCAGCAGCTCCGGGACTAGTGTGCGCAATGAGCAGTTCTTC	CASSSGTSVRNEQFF
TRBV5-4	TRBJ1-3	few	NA	TGTGCCAGCAGCATTCAAGGGAGAGGAAACACCATATATTTT	CASSIQGRGNTIYF